This TCR beta chain was recovered during a study of blood T cell repertoires in COVID-19. Study at large: Researchers got acute and convalescent COVID-19 samples from the United States, Italy and Spain. From T cells, B-cell-depleted T cells, or PBMCs came the material, which was cDNA or gDNA.

The CDR3 is 16 residues long. Trimming at V came to 4 bases and at J to 2 bases, leaving 8 bases not matched to a gene. Looked up from germline, CDR1 is MNHNS and CDR2 is SASEGT. Original processing methods: Reference gene primer amplification gave estimated nucleated cell counts. The table came from immunoSEQ multiplex PCR; TCRdb's copy has only in-frame clones and leaves some out. V and J calls plus clone size are reproduced from that table; the DNA served to infer D and trimming. This repertoire shows over 150,000 clones, approximately 88% found once; its top ten account for 2.5% to 3.5%. The chain has TRBV6-1 and TRBJ1-5, with 7 bases aligning to TRBD1. The sample consisted of peripheral blood. The source of this sequence is a woman in her sixties or seventies with acute or convalescent COVID-19. The DNA of the CDR3 is TGTGCCAGCAGTGCCCGATGGCAGGGGGGCAATCAGCCCCAGCATTTT. Translation: CASSARWQGGNQPQHF.